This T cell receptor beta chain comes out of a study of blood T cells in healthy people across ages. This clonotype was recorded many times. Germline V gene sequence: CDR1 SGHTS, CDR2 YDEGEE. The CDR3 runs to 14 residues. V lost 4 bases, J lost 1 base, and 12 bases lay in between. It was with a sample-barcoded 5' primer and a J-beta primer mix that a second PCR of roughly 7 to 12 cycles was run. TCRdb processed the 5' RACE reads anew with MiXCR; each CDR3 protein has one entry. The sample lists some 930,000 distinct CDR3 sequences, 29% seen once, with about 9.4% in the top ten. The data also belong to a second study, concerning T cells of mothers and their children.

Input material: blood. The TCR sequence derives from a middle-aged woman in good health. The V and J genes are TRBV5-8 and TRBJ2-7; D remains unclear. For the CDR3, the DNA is TGTGCCAGCAGCCGGAAAAAAGCATCCTACGAGCAGTACTTC. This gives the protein CASSRKKASYEQYF.